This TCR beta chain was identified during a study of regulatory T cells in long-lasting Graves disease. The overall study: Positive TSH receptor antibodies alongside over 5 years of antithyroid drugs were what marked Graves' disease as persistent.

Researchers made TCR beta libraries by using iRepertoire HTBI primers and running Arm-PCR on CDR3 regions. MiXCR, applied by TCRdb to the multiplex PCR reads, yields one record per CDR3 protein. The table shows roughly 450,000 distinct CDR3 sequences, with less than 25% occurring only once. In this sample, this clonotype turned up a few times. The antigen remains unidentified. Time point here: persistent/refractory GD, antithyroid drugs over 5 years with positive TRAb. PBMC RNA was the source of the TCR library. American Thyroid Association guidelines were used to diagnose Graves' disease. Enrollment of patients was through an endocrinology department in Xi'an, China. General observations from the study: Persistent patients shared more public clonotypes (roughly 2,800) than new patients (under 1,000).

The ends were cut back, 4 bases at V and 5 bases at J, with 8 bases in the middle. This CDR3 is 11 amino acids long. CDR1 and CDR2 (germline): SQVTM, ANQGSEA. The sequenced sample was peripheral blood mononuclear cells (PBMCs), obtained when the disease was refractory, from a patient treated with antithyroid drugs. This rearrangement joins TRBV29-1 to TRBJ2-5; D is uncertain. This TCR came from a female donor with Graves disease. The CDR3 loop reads CSVGEPETQYF. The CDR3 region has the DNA TGCAGCGTTGGGGAACCGGAGACCCAGTACTTC.